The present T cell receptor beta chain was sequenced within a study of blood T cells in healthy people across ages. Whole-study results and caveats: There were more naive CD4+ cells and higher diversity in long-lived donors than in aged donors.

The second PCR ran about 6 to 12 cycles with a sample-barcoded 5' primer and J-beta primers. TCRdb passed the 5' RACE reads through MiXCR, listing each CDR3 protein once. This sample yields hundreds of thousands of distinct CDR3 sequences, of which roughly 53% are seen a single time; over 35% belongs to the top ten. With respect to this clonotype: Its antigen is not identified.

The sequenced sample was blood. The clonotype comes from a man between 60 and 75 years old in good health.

The CDR3 region has the DNA TGTGCCAGCAGCCAAGGTACAGGGGTCACTGAAGCTTTCTTT. Its translation is CASSQGTGVTEAFF. The gene calls are TRBV3-1 and TRBJ1-1; 7 bases fit TRBD1. The J segment lost 4 bases and the V segment lost 1 base, leaving 3 bases of the junction unmatched. The CDR3 is 14 amino acids. Germline V gene sequence: CDR1 LGHDT, CDR2 YNNKEL (reference sequence).